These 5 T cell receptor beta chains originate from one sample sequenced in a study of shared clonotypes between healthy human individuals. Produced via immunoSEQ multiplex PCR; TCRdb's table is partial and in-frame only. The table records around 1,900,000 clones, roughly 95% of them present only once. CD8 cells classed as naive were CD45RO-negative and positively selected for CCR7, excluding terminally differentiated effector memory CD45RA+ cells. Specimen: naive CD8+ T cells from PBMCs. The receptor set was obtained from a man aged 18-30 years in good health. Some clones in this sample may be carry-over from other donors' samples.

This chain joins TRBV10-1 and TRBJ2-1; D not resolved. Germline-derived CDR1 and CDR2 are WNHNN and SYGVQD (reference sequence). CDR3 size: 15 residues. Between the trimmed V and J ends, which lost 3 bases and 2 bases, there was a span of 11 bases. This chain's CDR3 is CASSDGGAPYNEQFF. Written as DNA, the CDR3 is TGCGCCAGCAGTGACGGCGGAGCCCCCTACAATGAGCAGTTCTTC.

The CDR3 nucleotides are TGTGCCAGCAGTTTATCGATTGGGGCGGGAGAGCCCCAAGAGACCCAGTACTTC. It specifies CASSLSIGAGEPQETQYF. V gene TRBV27 combines with J gene TRBJ2-5; 7 bases are a match to TRBD2. This CDR3 comprises 18 residues. The germline V gene has CDR1 MNHEY and CDR2 SMNVEV (reference sequence). J was trimmed by 1 base and V by 0 bases; bases with no gene match: 11.

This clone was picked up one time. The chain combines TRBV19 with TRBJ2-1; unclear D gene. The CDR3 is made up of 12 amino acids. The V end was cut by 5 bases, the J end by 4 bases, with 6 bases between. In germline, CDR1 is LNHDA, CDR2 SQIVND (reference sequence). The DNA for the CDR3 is TGTGCCAGTAGTTGGACGTACAATGAGCAGTTCTTC. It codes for CASSWTYNEQFF.

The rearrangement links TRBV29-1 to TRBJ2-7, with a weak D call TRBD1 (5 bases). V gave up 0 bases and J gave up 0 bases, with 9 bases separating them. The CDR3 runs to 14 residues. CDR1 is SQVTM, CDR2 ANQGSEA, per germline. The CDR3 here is CSVEDTGDSYEQYF. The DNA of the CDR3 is TGCAGCGTTGAAGATACAGGTGACTCCTACGAGCAGTACTTC.

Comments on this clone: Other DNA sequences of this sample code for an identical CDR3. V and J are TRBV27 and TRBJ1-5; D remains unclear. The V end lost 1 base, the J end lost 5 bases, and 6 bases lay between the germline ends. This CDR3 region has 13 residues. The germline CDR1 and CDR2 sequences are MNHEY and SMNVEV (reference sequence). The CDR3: CASSLFLDQPQHF. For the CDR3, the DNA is TGTGCCAGCAGTTTATTTCTGGATCAGCCCCAGCATTTT.